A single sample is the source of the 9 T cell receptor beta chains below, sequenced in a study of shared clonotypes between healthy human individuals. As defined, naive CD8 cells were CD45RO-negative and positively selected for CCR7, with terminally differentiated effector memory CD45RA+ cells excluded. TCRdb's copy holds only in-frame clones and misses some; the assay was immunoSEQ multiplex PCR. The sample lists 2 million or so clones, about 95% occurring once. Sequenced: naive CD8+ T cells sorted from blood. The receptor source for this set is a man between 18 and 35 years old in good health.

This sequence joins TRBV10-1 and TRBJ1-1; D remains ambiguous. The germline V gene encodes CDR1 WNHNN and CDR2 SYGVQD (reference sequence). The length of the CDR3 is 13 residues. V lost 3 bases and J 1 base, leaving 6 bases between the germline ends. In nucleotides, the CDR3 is TGCGCCAGCAGTGAATTGGGGAACACTGAAGCTTTCTTT. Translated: CASSELGNTEAFF.

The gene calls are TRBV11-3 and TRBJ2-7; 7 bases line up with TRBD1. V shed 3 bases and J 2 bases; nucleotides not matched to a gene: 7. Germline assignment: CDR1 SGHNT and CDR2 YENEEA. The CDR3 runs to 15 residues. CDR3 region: CASSFGTDETYEQYF. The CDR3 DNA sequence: TGTGCCAGCAGCTTCGGGACAGACGAGACCTACGAGCAGTACTTC. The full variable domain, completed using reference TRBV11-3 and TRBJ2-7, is EAGVVQSPRYKIIEKKQPVAFWCNPISGHNTLYWYLQNLGQGPELLIRYENEEAVDDSQLPKDRFSAERLKGVDSTLKIQPAELGDSAVYLCASSFGTDETYEQYFGPGTRLTVT.

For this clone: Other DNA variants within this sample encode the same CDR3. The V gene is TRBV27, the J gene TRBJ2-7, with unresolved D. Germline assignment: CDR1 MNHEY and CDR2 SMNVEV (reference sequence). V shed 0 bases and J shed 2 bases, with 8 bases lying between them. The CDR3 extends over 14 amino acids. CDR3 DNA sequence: TGTGCCAGCAGTTTATCCGGGTCTCCCTACGAGCAGTACTTC. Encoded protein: CASSLSGSPYEQYF.

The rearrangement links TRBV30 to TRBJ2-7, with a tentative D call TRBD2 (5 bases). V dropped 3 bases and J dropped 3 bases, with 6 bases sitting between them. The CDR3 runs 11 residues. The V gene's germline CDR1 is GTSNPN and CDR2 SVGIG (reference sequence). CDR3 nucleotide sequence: TGTGCCTGGAGGAGGGACTACGAGCAGTACTTC. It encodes CAWRRDYEQYF.

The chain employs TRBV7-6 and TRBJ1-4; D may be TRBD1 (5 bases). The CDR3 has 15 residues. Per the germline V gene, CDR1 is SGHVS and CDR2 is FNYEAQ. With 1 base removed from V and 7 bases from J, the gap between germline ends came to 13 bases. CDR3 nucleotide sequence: TGTGCCAGCAGCTTAGTCGACAGAGAGACTGAAAAACTGTTTTTT. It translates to CASSLVDRETEKLFF.

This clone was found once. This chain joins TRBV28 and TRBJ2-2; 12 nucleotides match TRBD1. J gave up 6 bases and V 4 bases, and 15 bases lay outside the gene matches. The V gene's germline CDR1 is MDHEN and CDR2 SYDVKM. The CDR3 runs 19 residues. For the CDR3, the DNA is TGTGCCAGCAGTTCCTCCGGGACAGGGGGCGCTTTTCTCGCCGGGGAGCTGTTTTTT. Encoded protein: CASSSSGTGGAFLAGELFF. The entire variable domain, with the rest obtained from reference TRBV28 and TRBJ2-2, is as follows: DVKVTQSSRYLVKRTGEKVFLECVQDMDHENMFWYRQDPGLGLRLIYFSYDVKMKEKGDIPEGYSVSREKKERFSLILESASTNQTSMYLCASSSSGTGGAFLAGELFFGEGSRLTVL.

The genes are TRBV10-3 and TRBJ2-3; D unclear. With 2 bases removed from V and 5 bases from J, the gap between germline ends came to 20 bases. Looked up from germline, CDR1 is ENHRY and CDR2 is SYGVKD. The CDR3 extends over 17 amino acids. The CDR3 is CAISEEPWLSFGDTQYF. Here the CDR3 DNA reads TGTGCCATCAGTGAGGAACCCTGGCTGAGTTTTGGAGATACGCAGTATTTT.

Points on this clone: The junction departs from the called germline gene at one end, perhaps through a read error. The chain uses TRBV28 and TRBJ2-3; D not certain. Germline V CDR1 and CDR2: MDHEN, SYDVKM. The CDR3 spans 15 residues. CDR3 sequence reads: CASSWPETSTDTQYF. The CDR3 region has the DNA TGTGCCAGCAGTTGGCCGGAGACAAGCACAGACACGCAGTATTTT.

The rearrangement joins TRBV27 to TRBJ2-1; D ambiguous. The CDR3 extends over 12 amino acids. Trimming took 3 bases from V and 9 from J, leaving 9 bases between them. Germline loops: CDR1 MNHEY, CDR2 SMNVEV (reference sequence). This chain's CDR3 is CASSLYGIEQFF. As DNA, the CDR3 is TGTGCCAGCAGTTTGTATGGGATTGAGCAGTTCTTC.